Shown below are 15 T cell receptor beta chains from a single sample sequenced in a study of blood T cell repertoires in COVID-19. Assay used: immunoSEQ multiplex PCR; TCRdb lists only in-frame clones, some missing. The sample has 250,000 to 300,000 clones, roughly four fifths seen once. Sequenced: PBMCs or T cells enriched from blood (not recorded which). These TCRs come from a man aged 30-40 years with acute COVID-19.

The chain links TRBV7-6 to TRBJ2-2; the match to TRBD2 covers 9 bases. Germline CDR1 is SGHVS and CDR2 is FNYEAQ. V was clipped by 1 base and J by 3 bases; unmatched bases: 3. The CDR3 length is 16 residues. CDR3 loop: CASSLGAGGHTGELFF. The CDR3 DNA is TGTGCCAGCAGCTTAGGCGCGGGGGGGCACACCGGGGAGCTGTTTTTT.

The chain recombines TRBV7-9 with TRBJ2-1; 8 bases agree with TRBD2. The CDR3 contains 12 residues. The V gene end was trimmed by 5 bases and the J gene end by 9 bases; junction bases not matched to a gene: 3. Germline CDR1 SEHNR, CDR2 FQNEAQ (reference sequence). CDR3 region: CASSAGLAEQFF. The CDR3 region has the DNA TGTGCCAGCAGCGCTGGACTAGCTGAGCAGTTCTTC.

This rearrangement joins TRBV27 to TRBJ2-1; 7 bases line up with TRBD2. The CDR3 has 14 amino acids. CDR1 MNHEY and CDR2 SMNVEV come from the germline V gene (reference sequence). V was clipped by 2 bases and J by 6 bases; unmatched bases: 4. The chain's CDR3 is CASSLRGSINEQFF. The DNA for the CDR3 is TGTGCCAGCAGTTTACGCGGGAGCATCAATGAGCAGTTCTTC.

The CDR3 region has the DNA TGTGCCAGCACCCCTGGGAGGGGTAATTCACCCCTCCACTTT. It specifies CASTPGRGNSPLHF. The chain uses TRBV28 and TRBJ1-6, with D tentatively TRBD1 (5 bases). Germline CDR1 is MDHEN and CDR2 is SYDVKM. The CDR3 has 14 residues. V lost 7 bases and J 6 bases, leaving 13 bases between the germline ends. The full variable domain, rest sourced from reference TRBV28 and TRBJ1-6, is DVKVTQSSRYLVKRTGEKVFLECVQDMDHENMFWYRQDPGLGLRLIYFSYDVKMKEKGDIPEGYSVSREKKERFSLILESASTNQTSMYLCASTPGRGNSPLHFGNGTRLTVT.

The chain recombines TRBV29-1 with TRBJ2-3; 8 bases map to TRBD2. Per the germline V gene, CDR1 is SQVTM and CDR2 is ANQGSEA. With V trimmed by 4 bases and J by 6 bases, 6 bases remained unmatched. CDR3 length: 13 residues. The CDR3 DNA follows: TGCAGCGTTGCCCGGGGGGGCGGTGATACGCAGTATTTT. This codes for CSVARGGGDTQYF.

The chain employs TRBV28 and TRBJ1-2; 8 bases are shared with TRBD1. Germline loops: CDR1 MDHEN, CDR2 SYDVKM. Losses at the gene ends were 7 bases for V and 0 bases for J; bases not matched to a gene: 1. The CDR3 sequence is 13 residues long. The CDR3 reads CASTQGANYGYTF. The CDR3 nucleotides are TGTGCCAGCACACAGGGGGCTAACTATGGCTACACCTTC.

The V call is TRBV6-4, the J call TRBJ2-1; D might be TRBD1 (6 bases). This CDR3 spans 13 amino acids. CDR1 and CDR2 (germline): MRHNA, SNTAGT. V lost 6 bases and J lost 8, with 14 bases in between. The CDR3 sequence: CASRFQGIHEQFF. The CDR3 nucleotides are TGTGCCAGCAGATTTCAGGGGATCCATGAGCAGTTCTTC.

V usage is TRBV24-1 and J usage is TRBJ1-2, with 9 bases matching TRBD1. Germline values: CDR1 KGHDR, CDR2 SFDVKD. V dropped 2 bases and J dropped 8; count of bases not matched to a gene: 5. The CDR3 length is 14 residues. CDR3 DNA: TGTGCCACCAGTGATTCCGGGACAGGGCGCGGCTACACCTTC. It specifies CATSDSGTGRGYTF.

The chain links TRBV24-1 to TRBJ2-6; D is unclear. This CDR3 contains 15 residues. Germline CDR1 reads KGHDR; CDR2 reads SFDVKD. V dropped 3 bases and J dropped 1 base, with 6 bases sitting between them. CDR3 sequence: CATSDTGSGANVLTF. CDR3 DNA: TGTGCCACCAGTGATACCGGGTCTGGGGCCAACGTCCTGACTTTC.

V and J are TRBV25-1 and TRBJ1-5; perhaps TRBD1 as D (6 bases). Germline CDR1 and CDR2: MGHDK and SYGVNS. The CDR3 has 15 residues. Trimming left V 5 bases short and J 6 bases short, with 17 bases between. CDR3 protein: CASSKSGQLSQPQHF. In DNA form, the CDR3 reads TGTGCCAGCAGTAAATCGGGACAACTATCTCAGCCCCAGCATTTT.

The chain carries TRBV6-5 and TRBJ1-2; TRBD1 aligns across 7 bases. The germline CDR1 and CDR2 sequences are MNHEY and SVGAGI. The ends lost 7 bases at V and 13 bases at J; junction bases unmatched: 15. The CDR3 contains 13 residues. The CDR3, as DNA: TGTGCCAGCAACGAGGGAGGTAGGGACAGAGGCACCTTC. It codes for CASNEGGRDRGTF.

This clone was detected once. The chain employs TRBV5-6 and TRBJ1-4, with TRBD1 identical over 7 bases. Germline V gene data show CDR1 as SGHDT and CDR2 as YYEEEE. V was pared by 1 base and J by 8 bases, with 11 bases of the junction left unmatched. The CDR3 extends over 16 amino acids. Written as DNA, the CDR3 is TGTGCCAGCAGCTTGTATGCCGACAGGGTAGAAGAAAAACTGTTTTTT. Residues: CASSLYADRVEEKLFF. Full variable domain (missing parts from reference TRBV5-6 and TRBJ1-4): DAGVTQSPTHLIKTRGQQVTLRCSPKSGHDTVSWYQQALGQGPQFIFQYYEEEERQRGNFPDRFSGHQFPNYSSELNVNALLLGDSALYLCASSLYADRVEEKLFFGSGTQLSVL.

V is TRBV6-5 and J is TRBJ1-6, with TRBD1 matching 7 bases. The germline V gene encodes CDR1 MNHEY and CDR2 SVGAGI. V dropped 6 bases and J dropped 12; count of bases not matched to a gene: 11. The CDR3 is 14 residues long. This CDR3 reads CASSYGQDRLPLHF. The CDR3 nucleotides read TGTGCCAGCAGCTACGGACAGGACCGATTACCCCTCCACTTT.

The gene calls are TRBV7-9 and TRBJ2-1, with 8 bases that match TRBD1. The CDR3 loop spans 15 amino acids. V was clipped by 5 bases and J by 3 bases; unmatched bases: 6. Germline V lookup: CDR1 SEHNR, CDR2 FQNEAQ (reference sequence). CDR3 DNA sequence: TGTGCCAGCAGCATGGACAGGGTACTCTACAATGAGCAGTTCTTC. Amino acid sequence: CASSMDRVLYNEQFF.

J is TRBJ2-5 and V is TRBV4-1; D ambiguous. Between the trimmed V and J ends, which lost 0 bases and 5 bases, there was a span of 16 bases. This CDR3 region has 16 residues. Germline loops: CDR1 MGHRA, CDR2 YSYEKL. The CDR3 bases are TGCGCCAGCAGCCAAGATATGTGGCGGTCGAGGGAGACCCAGTACTTC. Its translation is CASSQDMWRSRETQYF.